A selection of T cell receptor beta chains follows, all from one sample in a study of T-cell memory formation after mild COVID-19. TCRdb analysed the 5' RACE reads with MiXCR anew, one entry per CDR3 protein. The top ten hold 13% of the sample, which has just over 400,000 distinct CDR3 sequences, about a quarter seen once. The sample was PBMCs or a T cell subset sorted from them (not recorded which). All receptors come from an adult woman who had mild COVID-19 (a few samples of this study predate the infection). Cell type and time point are not known. Both conserved end residues are part of each CDR3. D genes are given only for firm matches. Rows give clone size only sometimes, using once, few, many, or a class for an expanded clone.

j_call: TRBJ1-4
v_call: TRBV6-5
clone_size: few
d_call: .
cdr3_nt: TGTGCCAGCAAGAACAGCAGGGCGGTCCCTCATTCAACTAATGAAAAACTGTTTTTT
cdr3_aa: CASKNSRAVPHSTNEKLFF

j_call: TRBJ1-2
v_call: TRBV27
clone_size: few
d_call: .
cdr3_nt: TGTGCCAGCAGGGGGCCCAGCTATGGCTACACCTTC
cdr3_aa: CASRGPSYGYTF

j_call: TRBJ2-7
v_call: TRBV27
clone_size: .
d_call: .
cdr3_nt: TGTGCCAGCAGTAACAGGGCATCCTACGAGCAGTACTTC
cdr3_aa: CASSNRASYEQYF

j_call: TRBJ1-1
v_call: TRBV4-2
clone_size: .
d_call: .
cdr3_nt: TGTGCCAGCAGCCAAGAGGGTAGGGGACGGGAAGCTTTCTTT
cdr3_aa: CASSQEGRGREAFF

j_call: TRBJ2-7
v_call: TRBV7-6
clone_size: few
d_call: .
cdr3_nt: TGTGCCAGCAGCTTAGCGGCCCAGGGTGACGAGCAGTACTTC
cdr3_aa: CASSLAAQGDEQYF

j_call: TRBJ1-2
v_call: TRBV7-9
clone_size: .
d_call: .
cdr3_nt: TGTGCCAGCAGTTCAAGACAACCCCTTAACTATGGCTACACCTTC
cdr3_aa: CASSSRQPLNYGYTF

j_call: TRBJ2-5
v_call: TRBV6-6
clone_size: few
d_call: .
cdr3_nt: TGTGCCAGCAGTTACCCCCGGACTGGGGCTCAGACCCAGTACTTC
cdr3_aa: CASSYPRTGAQTQYF

j_call: TRBJ2-2
v_call: TRBV14
clone_size: .
d_call: .
cdr3_nt: TGTGCCAGCAGCCAAGGGGACTCCTCGGCAGGGGAGCTGTTTTTT
cdr3_aa: CASSQGDSSAGELFF

j_call: TRBJ2-1
v_call: TRBV29-1
clone_size: .
d_call: TRBD2
cdr3_nt: TGCAGCGTTGACGGACTAGCCATTAGCTCCTACAATGAGCAGTTCTTC
cdr3_aa: CSVDGLAISSYNEQFF

j_call: TRBJ2-6
v_call: TRBV11-2
clone_size: few
d_call: TRBD1
cdr3_nt: TGTGCCAGCAGCTTAAGAAGGGACAGGGGGGTCTCTGGGGCCAACGTCCTGACTTTC
cdr3_aa: CASSLRRDRGVSGANVLTF

j_call: TRBJ2-2
v_call: TRBV3-1
clone_size: few
d_call: .
cdr3_nt: TGTGCCAGCAGCCACACGGGGCCCACCGGGGAGCTGTTTTTT
cdr3_aa: CASSHTGPTGELFF

j_call: TRBJ2-3
v_call: TRBV12-3/TRBV12-4
clone_size: .
d_call: TRBD2
cdr3_nt: TGTGCCAGCAGTCCCATTGGGGCTAGCGGGGGGGATACGCAGTATTTT
cdr3_aa: CASSPIGASGGDTQYF

j_call: TRBJ2-1
v_call: TRBV15
clone_size: .
d_call: TRBD2
cdr3_nt: TGTGCCACCAGCACGGGACTAGCGGCCTACAATGAGCAGTTCTTC
cdr3_aa: CATSTGLAAYNEQFF

j_call: TRBJ2-6
v_call: TRBV4-3
clone_size: .
d_call: TRBD1
cdr3_nt: TGCGCCAGCAGCGTCCGGGACAGGGGGCTCTGGAGCTCTGGGGCCAACGTCCTGACTTTC
cdr3_aa: CASSVRDRGLWSSGANVLTF

j_call: TRBJ2-1
v_call: TRBV5-6
clone_size: .
d_call: .
cdr3_nt: TGTGCCAGCAGCCACCAGGGGAACCGTGAGCAGTTCTTC
cdr3_aa: CASSHQGNREQFF

j_call: TRBJ1-1
v_call: TRBV20-1
clone_size: .
d_call: .
cdr3_nt: TGCAGTGCTAGAGACAGATACACTGAAGCTTTCTTT
cdr3_aa: CSARDRYTEAFF

j_call: TRBJ1-1
v_call: TRBV12-3/TRBV12-4
clone_size: few
d_call: .
cdr3_nt: TGTGCCAGCAGACGGGGACCGATACTGAACACTGAAGCTTTCTTT
cdr3_aa: CASRRGPILNTEAFF

j_call: TRBJ2-1
v_call: TRBV10-3
clone_size: .
d_call: TRBD2
cdr3_nt: TGTGCCATCAGTGTAGAAAGAGGGACTAGGGACCCCAATGAGCAGTTCTTC
cdr3_aa: CAISVERGTRDPNEQFF

j_call: TRBJ1-1
v_call: TRBV5-4
clone_size: .
d_call: .
cdr3_nt: TGTGCCAGCAGCTTGGAGCGGGGGACTCTCGCTGAAGCTTTCTTT
cdr3_aa: CASSLERGTLAEAFF

j_call: TRBJ2-3
v_call: TRBV20-1
clone_size: few
d_call: TRBD2
cdr3_nt: TGCAGTGCTAGAGGAGGTGCGGGAGGGGTCGCAGATACGCAGTATTTT
cdr3_aa: CSARGGAGGVADTQYF

j_call: TRBJ1-2
v_call: TRBV5-1
clone_size: .
d_call: .
cdr3_nt: TGCGCCAGCAGCTTGGATCCGGGACAAACCTATGGCTACACCTTC
cdr3_aa: CASSLDPGQTYGYTF

j_call: TRBJ2-4
v_call: TRBV5-6
clone_size: .
d_call: .
cdr3_nt: TGTGCCAGCAGCTTATCCGGGTACCAGACTGACATTCAGTACTTC
cdr3_aa: CASSLSGYQTDIQYF

j_call: TRBJ2-5
v_call: TRBV19
clone_size: .
d_call: .
cdr3_nt: TGTGCCAGTAGTATTGGTAGCGGAGTACAAGAGACCCAGTACTTC
cdr3_aa: CASSIGSGVQETQYF

j_call: TRBJ1-6
v_call: TRBV25-1
clone_size: few
d_call: .
cdr3_nt: TGTGCCAGCAGATCCCCAAAGGGTACCTATAATTCACCCCTCCACTTT
cdr3_aa: CASRSPKGTYNSPLHF

j_call: TRBJ1-1
v_call: TRBV19
clone_size: .
d_call: TRBD1
cdr3_nt: TGTGCCAGTAGTATAGTCCCCGGCGGACAGGTCTCCGGGGGAGCTTTCTTT
cdr3_aa: CASSIVPGGQVSGGAFF